This entry is about one TCR beta chain. The antigen is undetermined. These data come from a study of cytomegalovirus exposure and HLA in healthy donors. On the study more broadly: An analysis done earlier identified approximately 120 million unique TCR beta sequences from about 179 million T cells.

Looked up from germline, CDR1 is LNHDA and CDR2 is SQIVND (reference sequence). The CDR3 is made up of 15 amino acids. Trimming removed 2 bases at V and 5 bases at J, with 13 bases between. PCR used 60 Vbeta primers and 13 Jbeta primers. Method: immunoSEQ multiplex PCR; TCRdb's copy keeps in-frame clones and lacks some. The data show some 130,000 clones, almost 85% seen once. Overall study findings and caveats: Earlier analysis yielded a pattern in which most TCR beta V segments were productive about 90% or about 30% of the time. Sequencing likely generated an artifact that appeared as a cluster of highly shared sequence variants.

The clonotype comes from a boy younger than 10 in good health and CMV-seronegative. The sequencing sample was made of PBMCs. The J gene is TRBJ1-3, the V gene TRBV19; possible D gene TRBD1, 5 bases. The CDR3 spells CASSIYQGVRNTIYF. CDR3 in DNA: TGTGCCAGTAGTATATACCAGGGCGTCCGAAACACCATATATTTT. Using reference TRBV19 and TRBJ1-3 for the parts outside the CDR3, the full variable domain is DGGITQSPKYLFRKEGQNVTLSCEQNLNHDAMYWYRQDPGQGLRLIYYSQIVNDFQKGDIAEGYSVSREKKESFPLTVTSAQKNPTAFYLCASSIYQGVRNTIYFGEGSWLTVV.